Included here is one T cell receptor (beta chain) sequence, with context. The specificity of this receptor is unknown. No quality values exist for individual bases; no much larger clone is one base distant. In the prospective study, participants were 18 to 89 years old, resided in 20 to 30 geographic areas of the United States, and were enrolled through a virtual design. Cohort assignment in the prospective study relied on participant-reported clinical history from a screening survey and a study questionnaire. Recovered participants in ImmuneRACE Cohort 3 were defined as having two consecutive negative NP/OP PCR tests, clearance from a healthcare professional, or resolution of symptoms. In the prospective study, whole blood, serum and a nasopharyngeal or oropharyngeal swab were collected from each participant by mobile phlebotomists. Over an approximately 2-month period, participants in the prospective study had the option of providing additional blood draws and questionnaires. Before DNA extraction, blood samples from the prospective study were shipped at room temperature or frozen.

This sample is drawn from a study of blood T cell repertoires in COVID-19 (dated by TCRdb to 2020 to 2022). About the investigation overall: Collaborator samples came from the United States, Italy and Spain and covered acute and convalescent phases of COVID-19. The material from the prospective study consisted of cDNA or gDNA derived from T cells, B-cell-depleted T cells, or PBMCs. Subjects who had been exposed to COVID-19, were actively infected with it, or had recovered from it provided the deeply sampled blood TCRbeta repertoires that made up the dataset. A freely available public database, intended as a resource for researchers studying the immune response to SARS-CoV-2, is where the repertoires were released. The samples were drawn from two sources: the first 160 participants of the ongoing ImmuneRACE study, and 1,000 to 1,500 subjects contributed by 6 global collaborators. Sample metadata almost always included a de-identified subject ID, COVID-19 status, age in years and sex. Where available, HLA class I and class II types were obtained from metadata supplied by the sample provider rather than from assay-based typing. The paper's findings and limits, for the study overall: The quantity of clinical and demographic metadata differed by source and by participant and was supplied without curation.

The CDR3 contains 16 residues, cysteine and phenylalanine counted. The CDR3 DNA has 48 bases and is translated from base 1. Reading the germline V gene (reference sequence) gives CDR1 LNHDA and CDR2 SQIVND. V is pruned by 5 bases and J by 9 bases, leaving 14 bases of the junction without a gene match. TCRbeta CDR3 regions were amplified from genomic DNA by means of the immunoSEQ Assay, a bias-controlled multiplex PCR. The authors' pipeline ran thus. Nucleated cell counts per sample were estimated from amplification of reference gene primers within the assay. To quantify the absolute abundance of each unique TCRbeta CDR3 rearrangement, sequence reads were collapsed and filtered. For each sample, productive Simpson clonality was calculated as the square root of Simpson's diversity index over productive rearrangements. The clones in this table, taken by TCRdb from immuneACCESS, are in-frame only. Not every clone is retained; where verified, under half of the shortfall comes from an unresolved V gene, and the cause of the rest is unknown. Clonal size and the V and J genes are those of that table, whereas D and trimming came from the DNA. The sample includes more than 250,000 clones, with roughly nine tenths observed a single time. Clones ranked in the top ten supply approximately 17% of the sample.

Sequencing was performed on PBMCs or T cells enriched from blood (not recorded which). The receptor's source is a woman aged 30 to 39 who had recovered from COVID-19. The sequence joins TRBV19 to TRBJ1-5, and TRBD1 aligns with 9 junction nucleotides. CDR3 protein: CASSLPGQGGVGPQHF. The DNA sequence reads TGTGCCAGTAGTTTGCCGGGACAGGGAGGTGTAGGGCCCCAGCATTTT.